This record covers a single TCR beta chain. Its antigen remains undetermined. Per-nucleotide qualities are absent, and no much larger clonotype sits a single base away. This sample is drawn from a study of cytomegalovirus exposure and HLA in healthy donors (dated by TCRdb to about 2017). Study-level background: In an earlier analysis of 587 of the donors, about 260 Gb of sequence data and about 110 million unique TCR beta sequences from about 179 million T cells were reported. In an earlier analysis of several hundred of the donors, high-throughput TCR beta sequencing was used to judge whether each TCR beta V gene segment behaved as functional or pseudogenic. Of the 350 to 450 genotyped donors, approximately 80% were placed in the genetic ancestry cluster associated with self-reported Caucasian donors. A separate validation cohort of roughly 120 different subjects was used in addition to the 666-subject first cohort. Rather than drawing on any new phenotypic data, the later analysis identified candidate immune exposures from TCR beta sequences and the way those sequences occurred across donors. Four or five DR-DQ haplotypes were treated as single units for association and clustering because of strong linkage in the cohort. A later analysis re-examined previously published TCR beta repertoires from 500 to 700 donors and added high-resolution HLA genotyping to investigate patterns of TCR occurrence. The study aimed to test whether signatures of past pathogen exposure could be identified by cataloging public T cell receptors. Every repertoire in the discovery cohort had been generated on one and the same sequencing platform. Among a few hundred genotyped donors of the cohort, an average of roughly 240,000 unique TCR beta nucleotide sequences were sequenced per donor, around 20% of them non-productive. Genome-wide SNP genotypes for about three fifths of the roughly 670 donors were used in a later genetic analysis, which treated that subset as a discovery cohort. The T cell repertoires of under 750 subjects were profiled by immunosequencing and related to cytomegalovirus serostatus. An early release covering just under 650 HLA-typed donors comprised about 320 gigabases of sequencing data and 85 million to 100 million unique TCR sequences. Class I and class II HLA loci were covered by the typing at four-digit resolution. High-throughput TCR immunosequencing, statistical association of individual TCRs with disease status, and machine learning were combined to predict cytomegalovirus infection status. Donor age, sex, ethnicity and CMV serostatus were compiled together with the repertoire data. The number of donors typed differed by locus, with 629-630 for A, B, C, DRB1 and DQB1, 522 for DQA1, approximately 580 for DPA1, and around 430 for DPB1.

The cohort was made up of several hundred healthy bone marrow donors. All cohort members were sampled while nominally healthy, although unrecorded immune exposures were likely present. The donor tested CMV seronegative and was one of the 352 seronegative cohort members. A peripheral blood sample was provided by each donor, and peripheral blood mononuclear cells were used for TCR beta sequencing. Genomic DNA was extracted from the blood cell samples with the Qiagen DNeasy Blood Extraction Kit. A distance of 10 bases separates the germline ends of V and J, which lose 4 bases and 9 bases respectively. The CDR3 holds 12 amino acids from the cysteine to the phenylalanine. The DNA shown is the 36-base CDR3, in frame from base 1. From the germline V gene (reference sequence), CDR1 is LNHDA and CDR2 is SQIVND. Study-wide conclusions, independent of this receptor: Because counts were too low, about 18 rarely observed V segments, including chromosome 9 orphons, were excluded from the earlier analysis of several hundred of the donors. According to a later analysis, parvovirus B19, influenza, CMV and Epstein-Barr virus appeared linked to several top co-occurrence clusters. The cohort was sequenced for TCR beta chains only, and without alpha or paired-chain data the features that could be detected were limited. In a later analysis, more than 15,000 TCR beta sequences were associated with specific HLA alleles at a false discovery rate of 0.05. Strong co-occurrence of HLA alleles, especially DR and DQ, made assigning TCR associations to individual alleles difficult. In both the original and validation cohorts, the classifier was reported to diagnose cytomegalovirus status with high specificity and sensitivity. In a later analysis, TCR association rates were found to vary across HLA loci, with the most associated TCRs seen for DRB1 alleles and the fewest for HLA-C alleles. Roughly uniform sequencing depth across donors was assumed in presence/absence analyses, although this assumption may not hold. The authors suggested that the approach could potentially be extended to other disease states and immunological phenotypes. In vitro tests confirmed that three of the cytomegalovirus-associated TCR beta chains recognize cytomegalovirus antigens. A further reported finding was that TCR beta sequences accurately predicted the HLA-A and HLA-B alleles for most subjects in the first cohort. V-gene and J-gene trimming of TCR beta chains was associated with a missense DCLRE1C variant in a later genetic analysis, and the association was replicated in an independent cohort. Because HLA typing was missing for some donors at each locus, association tests included only the typed subset. The study gave a list of about 160 TCR beta chains associated with cytomegalovirus. A later analysis found that most CMV-associated TCR beta chains appeared HLA-restricted, with HLA associations seemingly driven largely by CMV exposure. Immune exposure information for the cohort was limited to CMV serostatus. Correlated functional status among segregating V segments might be attributable to linkage disequilibrium, but an unknown experimental factor could not be ruled out. Because the 87-base-pair reads could not distinguish some IMGT-functional V segments, including TRBV6-2 and TRBV6-3, those segments were excluded. A group of highly shared sequence variants was considered likely to be a technical artifact of the sequencing pipeline. According to a later genetic analysis, donors in an Asian-associated ancestry cluster had fewer N-insertions in productive TCRs than the roughly 660-donor mean. Most TCR sequences were observed very rarely across donors, whereas some public TCRs were present in many individuals. A later analysis found that HLA-associated TCR beta chains were more clonally expanded and had lower generation probabilities than equally common non-associated chains. Broadly in line with IMGT annotations, most TCR beta V segments showed up in productive rearrangements about 87% or about 30% of the time in an earlier analysis of several hundred of the donors.

The library came from the immunoSEQ multiplex PCR assay. The multiplex PCR relied on a mix of 60 forward primers for TCR Vbeta segments and 13 reverse primers for TCR Jbeta segments. Amplification of the CDR3 region of rearranged TCR beta genes was performed with a multiplex PCR assay on genomic DNA. The amplified TCR beta libraries were sequenced on the Illumina HiSeq System as 87-base-pair reads. The study's processing was this. In a later analysis, tens of millions of unique TCR beta chains were counted across the 690 or so repertoires, and roughly 10 million of these chains were shared by at least two donors. Raw reads were error-corrected and collapsed into unique sequences with a nearest-neighbor algorithm that merged closely related sequences to remove PCR and sequencing errors. Alignment of CDR3 sequences to IMGT reference sequences was used to assign V, D and J gene segments. Each retained sequence needed at least a six-nucleotide match to both a V gene segment and a J gene segment. A rearrangement was called productive if the CDR3 had no stop codons and remained in frame with V and J, and every other rearrangement was called non-productive. CDR3 was defined according to IMGT convention as the region running from the second conserved V-encoded cysteine to the conserved J-encoded phenylalanine. Sequences without an unambiguous match to a single V gene segment were excluded from the earlier analysis of 450 to 650 of the donors. In an earlier analysis of a few hundred of the donors, V segments were called functional above 56.7% productive rearrangements and were called segregating when the between-donor standard deviation exceeded 5%. A statistical classification framework was developed to diagnose cytomegalovirus status using the catalog of TCR beta chain sequences. In a later analysis, TCR nucleotide sequences were compared against IMGT/GENE-DB human TR gene sequences so that V and J genes could be assigned. In a later analysis, CDR3 sequences and most-parsimonious VDJ recombination scenarios were assigned using the TCRdist pipeline. In a later analysis, every TCR beta chain was defined by the combination of its CDR3 amino acid sequence and its V-gene family, and reads without a unique V-gene family were dropped. To address suspected cross-contamination and a sequencing artifact, a later analysis removed roughly 580 highly shared, low-generation-probability nucleotide sequences. For each public chain, a later analysis derived a clonal expansion index from normalized ranks of inferred template counts within each repertoire. Generation probabilities in a later analysis came from a VDJ recombination model fitted to out-of-frame rearrangements, and those results were checked against IGoR. A later analysis scored TCR-TCR, TCR-HLA and TCR-CMV co-occurrence with hypergeometric tests, applying a repertoire-size bias correction to TCR pairs. To estimate false discovery rates, a later analysis permuted the HLA or CMV assignments 20 times. In a later analysis, co-occurring TCRs were grouped using DBSCAN, and TCRdist sequence similarity was added for clustering within HLA-allele-positive subsets. Co-occurrence clustering excluded repertoires with fewer than 30,000 or more than 120,000 public chains, plus five with anomalous nucleotide sharing. TCRdb stores this immuneACCESS table with in-frame sequences only. Part of the clones is absent; in the studies checked, under half of the shortfall reflects unresolved V genes, and no reason is known for the rest. V, J and clone size are those of that table, while D and trimming were read from the DNA. The sample table holds over 150,000 clones, of which 60% to 75% were seen once. About 2.7% of the sample goes to the ten largest clones.

The sequence derives from a man between 18 and 35 years old in good health and CMV-seronegative. Sample: PBMCs. The rearrangement combines TRBV19 with TRBJ1-5; D gene: possibly TRBD1, on 5 matching bases. The DNA is TGTGCCAGTAGTACAGGGATACGGCCCCAGCATTTT. Translated, this is CASSTGIRPQHF.